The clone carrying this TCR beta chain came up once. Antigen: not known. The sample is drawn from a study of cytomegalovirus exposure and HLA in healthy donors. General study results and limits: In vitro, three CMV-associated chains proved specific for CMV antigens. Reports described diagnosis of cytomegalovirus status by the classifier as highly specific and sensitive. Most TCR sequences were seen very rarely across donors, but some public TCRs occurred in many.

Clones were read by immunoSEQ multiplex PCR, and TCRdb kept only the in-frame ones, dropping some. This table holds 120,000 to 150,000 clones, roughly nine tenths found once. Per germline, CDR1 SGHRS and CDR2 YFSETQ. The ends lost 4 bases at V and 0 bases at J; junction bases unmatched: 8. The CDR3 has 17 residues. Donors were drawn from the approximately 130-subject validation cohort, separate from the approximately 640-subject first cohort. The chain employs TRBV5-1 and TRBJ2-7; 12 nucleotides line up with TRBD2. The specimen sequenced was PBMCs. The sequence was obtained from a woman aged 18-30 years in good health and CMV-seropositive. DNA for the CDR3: TGCGCCAGCAGCCCCGGCCTAGCGGGAGGGCCCTCCTACGAGCAGTACTTC. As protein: CASSPGLAGGPSYEQYF.